This entry describes one TCR beta chain. Its antigen is still unknown. This entry belongs to a study of T cell responses to AZD1222 COVID-19 vaccine. Study-level points and caveats: Most donors were white British, females outnumbered males, and clonal diversity was possibly underestimated.

The V gene's germline CDR1 is MNHEY and CDR2 SMNVEV (reference sequence). CDR3 length: 15 amino acids. The trim removed 2 bases at V and 1 base at J, leaving 4 bases unmatched. Assay: immunoSEQ multiplex PCR; the TCRdb copy retains only in-frame clones and omits some. Here the sample spans more than 65,000 clones, roughly nine tenths being singletons. This sample comprised peripheral blood, obtained on day 0 of AZD1222 vaccination. This rearrangement joins TRBV27 to TRBJ2-7; TRBD1 agrees at 8 bases. This TCR came from an adult in good health. Here the CDR3 reads CASSLGRQGSYEQYF. The CDR3 DNA sequence: TGTGCCAGCAGTTTAGGGCGACAGGGGTCCTACGAGCAGTACTTC.